This TCR beta chain was profiled in a study of shared clonotypes between healthy human individuals. The J segment lost 3 bases and the V segment lost 2 bases, leaving 12 bases of the junction unmatched. Germline lookup yields CDR1 LGHNA and CDR2 YNFKEQ. There are 17 residues in the CDR3. In the naive CD8 group, cells lacked CD45RO and were positively selected for CCR7, so terminally differentiated effector memory CD45RA+ cells were left out. None of the donors, who were healthy HIV-negative adults, had recently had acute infections or vaccinations. On sorted subsets, replicate PCRs used about 180 ng DNA, or approximately 33,000 T cell genomes. Generated by immunoSEQ multiplex PCR, the TCRdb table keeps only in-frame clones and is missing some. Altogether millions of clones are present, about 95% being singletons, with the ten largest covering 0.85% to 1.3%.

V gene TRBV4-2 combines with J gene TRBJ2-5; 7 nucleotides agree with TRBD2. This TCR was sampled from a man between 18 and 35 years old in good health. The specimen was naive CD8+ T cells sorted from blood. The CDR3 coding sequence is TGTGCCAGCAGCCAACCTGTATCGGTCGGACTAGAAGAGACCCAGTACTTC. Its translation: CASSQPVSVGLEETQYF.